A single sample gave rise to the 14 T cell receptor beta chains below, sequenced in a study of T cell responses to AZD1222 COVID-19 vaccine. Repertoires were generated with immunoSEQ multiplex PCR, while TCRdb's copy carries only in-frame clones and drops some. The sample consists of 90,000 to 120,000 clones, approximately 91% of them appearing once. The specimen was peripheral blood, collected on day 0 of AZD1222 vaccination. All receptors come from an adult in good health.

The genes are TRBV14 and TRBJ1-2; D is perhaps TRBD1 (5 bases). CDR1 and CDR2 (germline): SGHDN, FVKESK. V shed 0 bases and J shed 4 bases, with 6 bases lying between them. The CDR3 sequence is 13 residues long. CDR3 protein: CASSQDQGYGYTF. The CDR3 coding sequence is TGTGCCAGCAGCCAAGATCAGGGCTATGGCTACACCTTC.

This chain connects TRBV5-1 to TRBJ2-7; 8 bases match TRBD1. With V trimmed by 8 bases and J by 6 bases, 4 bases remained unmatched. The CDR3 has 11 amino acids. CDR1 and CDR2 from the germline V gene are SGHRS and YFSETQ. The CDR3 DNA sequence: TGCGCCAGAACTACAGGGGGCGAGCAGTACTTC. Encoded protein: CARTTGGEQYF.

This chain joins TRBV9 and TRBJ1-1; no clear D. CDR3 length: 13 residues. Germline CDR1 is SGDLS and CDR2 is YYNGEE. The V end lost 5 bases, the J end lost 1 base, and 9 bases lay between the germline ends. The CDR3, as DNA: TGTGCCAGCAGTCCCCAACAGAACACTGAAGCTTTCTTT. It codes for CASSPQQNTEAFF.

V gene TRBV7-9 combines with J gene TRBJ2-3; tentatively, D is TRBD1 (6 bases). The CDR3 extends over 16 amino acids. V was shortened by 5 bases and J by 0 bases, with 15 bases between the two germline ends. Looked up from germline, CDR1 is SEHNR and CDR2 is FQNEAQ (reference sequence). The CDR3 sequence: CASSPARGQSTDTQYF. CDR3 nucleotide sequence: TGTGCCAGCAGCCCCGCTCGGGGACAAAGCACAGATACGCAGTATTTT. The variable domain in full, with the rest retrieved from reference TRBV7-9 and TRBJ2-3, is DTGVSQNPRHKITKRGQNVTFRCDPISEHNRLYWYRQTLGQGPEFLTYFQNEAQLEKSRLLSDRFSAERPKGSFSTLEIQRTEQGDSAMYLCASSPARGQSTDTQYFGPGTRLTVL.

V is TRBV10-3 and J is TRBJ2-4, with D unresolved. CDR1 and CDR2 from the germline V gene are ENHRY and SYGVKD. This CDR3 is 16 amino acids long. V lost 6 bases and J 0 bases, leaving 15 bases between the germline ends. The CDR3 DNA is TGTGCCATCAGCCCTACAGCCTACCTAGCCAAAAACATTCAGTACTTC. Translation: CAISPTAYLAKNIQYF.

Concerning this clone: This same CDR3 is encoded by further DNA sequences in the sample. The CDR3 coding sequence is TGTGCCAGCAGGCATCCTTCCGAGGCTTTCTTT. Translation: CASRHPSEAFF. This chain connects TRBV11-2 to TRBJ1-1; D ambiguous. Deletions cut 6 bases from V and 11 bases from J, with 13 bases between. The germline CDR1 and CDR2 sequences are SGHAT and FQNNGV. This CDR3 region has 11 residues.

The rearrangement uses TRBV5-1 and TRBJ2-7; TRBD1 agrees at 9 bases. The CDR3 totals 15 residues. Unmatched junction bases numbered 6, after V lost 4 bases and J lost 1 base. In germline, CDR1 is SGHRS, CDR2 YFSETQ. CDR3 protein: CASSPMGQGSYEQYF. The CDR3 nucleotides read TGCGCCAGCAGCCCTATGGGACAGGGATCCTACGAGCAGTACTTC. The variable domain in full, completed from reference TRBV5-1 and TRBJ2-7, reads KAGVTQTPRYLIKTRGQQVTLSCSPISGHRSVSWYQQTPGQGLQFLFEYFSETQRNKGNFPGRFSGRQFSNSRSEMNVSTLELGDSALYLCASSPMGQGSYEQYFGPGTRLTVT.

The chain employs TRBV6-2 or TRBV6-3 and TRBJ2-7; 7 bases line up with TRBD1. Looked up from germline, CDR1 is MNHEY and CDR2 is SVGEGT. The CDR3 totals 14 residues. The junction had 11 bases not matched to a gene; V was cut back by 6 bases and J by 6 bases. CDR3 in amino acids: CASSEGTDWGEQYF. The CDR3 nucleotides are TGTGCCAGCAGCGAGGGGACAGACTGGGGCGAGCAGTACTTC.

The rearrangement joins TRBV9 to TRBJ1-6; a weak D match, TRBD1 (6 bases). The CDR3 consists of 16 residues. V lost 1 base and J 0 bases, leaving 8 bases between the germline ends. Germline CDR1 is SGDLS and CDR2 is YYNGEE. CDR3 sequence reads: CASSVTGSSYNSPLHF. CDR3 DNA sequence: TGTGCCAGCAGCGTAACAGGGAGCTCCTATAATTCACCCCTCCACTTT.

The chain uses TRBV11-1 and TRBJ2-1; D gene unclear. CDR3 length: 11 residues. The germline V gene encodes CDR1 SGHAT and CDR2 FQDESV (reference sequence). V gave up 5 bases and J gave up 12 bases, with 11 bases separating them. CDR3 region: CASSPQDGQFF. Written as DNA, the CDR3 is TGTGCCAGCAGCCCCCAAGATGGGCAGTTCTTC.

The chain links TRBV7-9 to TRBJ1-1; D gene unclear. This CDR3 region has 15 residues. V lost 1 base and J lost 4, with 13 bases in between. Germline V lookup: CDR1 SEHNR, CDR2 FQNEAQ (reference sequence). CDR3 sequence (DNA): TGTGCCAGCAGCTTAGATGCCCATAGAGGCACTGAAGCTTTCTTT. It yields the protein CASSLDAHRGTEAFF.

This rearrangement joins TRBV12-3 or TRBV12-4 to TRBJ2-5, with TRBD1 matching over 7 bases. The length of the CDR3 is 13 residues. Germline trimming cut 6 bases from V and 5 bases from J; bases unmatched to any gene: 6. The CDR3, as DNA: TGTGCCAGCAGACCCGACAGGGAGGAGACCCAGTACTTC. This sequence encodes CASRPDREETQYF.

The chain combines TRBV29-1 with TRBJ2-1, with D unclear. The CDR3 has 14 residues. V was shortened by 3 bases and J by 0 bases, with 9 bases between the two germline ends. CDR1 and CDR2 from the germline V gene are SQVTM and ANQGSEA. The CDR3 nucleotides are TGCAGCGTTGACCAGTCAAGCTCCTACAATGAGCAGTTCTTC. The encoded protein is CSVDQSSSYNEQFF.

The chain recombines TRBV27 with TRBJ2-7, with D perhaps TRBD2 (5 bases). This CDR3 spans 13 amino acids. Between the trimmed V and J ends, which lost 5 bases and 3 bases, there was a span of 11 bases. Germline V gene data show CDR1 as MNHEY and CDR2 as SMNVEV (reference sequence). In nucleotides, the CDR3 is TGTGCCAGCAGTCTTAACCGGGACTACGAGCAGTACTTC. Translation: CASSLNRDYEQYF.